The present TCR beta chain was sequenced within a study of blood T cell repertoires in COVID-19. Study summary: COVID-19 samples collected from the United States, Italy and Spain covered acute and convalescent phases. PBMCs, B-cell-depleted T cells, or T cells were the source of the cDNA or gDNA that made up the material.

In the original workflow: The assay estimated nucleated cells by amplifying reference gene primers. TCRdb's copy holds only in-frame clones and misses some; the assay was immunoSEQ multiplex PCR. The V and J calls and clone size come from that table; D and trimming were worked out from the DNA. The sample lists about 330,000 clones, more than 70% occurring once. The CDR3 has 15 residues. V lost 1 base, J lost 5 bases, and 6 bases stayed unmatched. Germline lookup yields CDR1 MGHDK and CDR2 SYGVNS. The clonotype was recovered from a man between 18 and 35 years old who had recovered from COVID-19. J is TRBJ2-7 and V is TRBV25-1; TRBD1 matches 9 bases. The sample was peripheral blood. Written as DNA, the CDR3 is TGTGCCAGCAGTGAATGGGGGACAGGGATCCACGAGCAGTACTTC. Amino acid sequence: CASSEWGTGIHEQYF.